This T cell receptor beta chain was sequenced for a study of cytomegalovirus exposure and HLA in healthy donors. Regarding the study as a whole: Cytomegalovirus-associated TCR beta chains were listed, numbering 164. Most observed TCR sequences were rare, whereas some public TCRs were detected in many donors.

As regards this clone: The antigen remains undetermined.

V shed 2 bases and J 1 base; nucleotides not matched to a gene: 2. Germline V gene data show CDR1 as SQVTM and CDR2 as ANQGSEA. CDR3 length equals 13 residues. It was with 60 Vbeta and 13 Jbeta primers that the PCR ran. Sequencing used immunoSEQ multiplex PCR; TCRdb keeps in-frame clones, though not all of them. The sample lists fewer than 200,000 clones, under 9.5% occurring once. The sequence was obtained from a woman aged 30 to 39 in good health and CMV-seropositive. Material: PBMCs. The chain couples TRBV29-1 to TRBJ2-7; 7 nucleotides align to TRBD2. CDR3 in amino acids: CSVELAESYEQYF. In DNA, the CDR3 is TGCAGCGTTGAACTAGCGGAGTCCTACGAGCAGTACTTC.